This entry features one T cell receptor beta chain sequence. The target antigen is unknown. The data are from a study of Graves' ophthalmopathy and Graves' hyperthyroidism. General study points: Forecasting of ophthalmopathy progression by the model achieved more than 70% sensitivity and 72% to 75% specificity.

From RNA, the CDR3 regions of TCR beta chains were amplified and sequenced. An opening RT-PCR round employed HTBI primers and preceded a second-round multiplex PCR. TCRdb fed the multiplex PCR reads into MiXCR, producing one record per CDR3 protein. The data show under 350,000 distinct CDR3 sequences, roughly a sixth seen once. Trimming cost V 6 bases and J 6 bases, with 20 bases left between them. The CDR3 sequence is 15 residues long. Germline V CDR1 and CDR2: SGHTA, FQGNSA. Those donors who had ophthalmopathy presented with moderate-to-severe activity, a CAS of ≥3, a NOSPECS of ≥4 and a duration under 3 months.

The chain has TRBV7-2 and TRBJ1-2; D call uncertain. The clonotype was recovered from an adult man with Graves' ophthalmopathy. Sequenced input: peripheral blood. The CDR3 protein is CASSIRFGPGDGYTF. CDR3 nucleotides: TGTGCCAGCAGTATTAGGTTCGGGCCTGGGGATGGCTACACCTTC.